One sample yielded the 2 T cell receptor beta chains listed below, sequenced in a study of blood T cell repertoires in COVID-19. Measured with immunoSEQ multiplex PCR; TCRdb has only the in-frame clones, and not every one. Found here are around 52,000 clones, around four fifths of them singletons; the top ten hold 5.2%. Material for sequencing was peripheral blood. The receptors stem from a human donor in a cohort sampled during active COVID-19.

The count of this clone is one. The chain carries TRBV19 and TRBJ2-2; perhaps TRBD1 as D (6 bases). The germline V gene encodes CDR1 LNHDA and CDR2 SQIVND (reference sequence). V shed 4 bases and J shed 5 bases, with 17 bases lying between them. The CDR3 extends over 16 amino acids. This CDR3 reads CASSSGQTLRTGELFF. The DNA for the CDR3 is TGTGCCAGTAGTAGCGGACAGACCCTGAGGACCGGGGAGCTGTTTTTT.

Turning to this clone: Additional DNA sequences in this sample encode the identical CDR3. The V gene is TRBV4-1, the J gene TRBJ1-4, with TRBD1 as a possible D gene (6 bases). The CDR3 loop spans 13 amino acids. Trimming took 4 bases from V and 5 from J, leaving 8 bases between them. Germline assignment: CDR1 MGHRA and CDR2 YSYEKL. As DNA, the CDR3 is TGCGCCAGCAGCCTGAGGGGGAATGAAAAACTGTTTTTT. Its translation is CASSLRGNEKLFF.